The 10 T cell receptor beta chains below all came from one sample that was sequenced in a study of blood T cell repertoires in COVID-19. Clones were read by immunoSEQ multiplex PCR, and TCRdb kept only the in-frame ones, dropping some. The table lists 200,000 to 250,000 clones, 80% to 90% of them singletons. Sequenced input: peripheral blood. These receptors were obtained from a man in his 60s with acute or convalescent COVID-19.

The chain joins TRBV12-3 or TRBV12-4 to TRBJ1-1; 8 bases line up with TRBD1. The ends lost 5 bases at V and 8 bases at J; junction bases unmatched: 7. CDR3 length: 13 residues. The CDR3: CASSPTGEGEAFF. DNA for the CDR3: TGTGCCAGCAGTCCGACAGGGGAAGGAGAAGCTTTCTTT.

V is TRBV27 and J is TRBJ2-4; 8 bases line up with TRBD1. V dropped 6 bases and J dropped 9; count of bases not matched to a gene: 7. Germline V lookup: CDR1 MNHEY, CDR2 SMNVEV (reference sequence). CDR3 length equals 13 residues. The CDR3 region has the DNA TGTGCCAGCAGCTCAGGGGGCACTCGCATTCAGTACTTC. Its translation: CASSSGGTRIQYF.

The sample holds many counts of this clone. The chain joins TRBV6-4 to TRBJ1-1; D uncertain. CDR3 length equals 13 residues. Germline V gene sequence: CDR1 MRHNA, CDR2 SNTAGT. Trimming left V 3 bases short and J 4 bases short, with 9 bases between. CDR3 region: CASSDSSLTEAFF. CDR3 DNA: TGTGCCAGCAGTGATAGTTCACTCACTGAAGCTTTCTTT.

This chain uses TRBV5-6 with TRBJ2-7; D unclear. V was trimmed by 4 bases and J by 3 bases, leaving 14 bases between them. CDR1 is SGHDT and CDR2 is YYEEEE in the germline V gene. The CDR3 totals 14 residues. CDR3 in amino acids: CASSLGGYNYEQYF. The CDR3, as DNA: TGTGCCAGCAGCCTCGGTGGTTATAACTACGAGCAGTACTTC.

The chain joins TRBV30 to TRBJ2-7; weak D call: TRBD1 (6 bases). This CDR3 contains 13 residues. V lost 2 bases, J lost 2 bases, and 10 bases lay in between. Germline assignment: CDR1 GTSNPN and CDR2 SVGIG (reference sequence). As DNA, the CDR3 is TGTGCCTGGAGTCCCGGGACACCCTACGAGCAGTACTTC. Encoded protein: CAWSPGTPYEQYF.

The J gene is TRBJ2-7, the V gene TRBV5-3; 9 bases match TRBD1. TRBV5-3 is treated as an ORF (open reading frame) with a function not yet certain. J gave up 1 base and V 5 bases, and 10 bases lay outside the gene matches. The CDR3 consists of 16 residues. Here the CDR3 reads CARSLLQGALSYEQYF. The CDR3 DNA is TGTGCCAGAAGTTTGTTACAGGGGGCACTATCCTACGAGCAGTACTTC.

The DNA of the CDR3 is TGTGCCAGTATCGGATCCGGGGAAAGGCAGCCCCAGCATTTT. Encoded protein: CASIGSGERQPQHF. The chain uses TRBV19 and TRBJ1-5; no firm D call. Deletions cut 7 bases from V and 7 bases from J, with 17 bases between. This CDR3 comprises 14 residues. Germline V gene lookup returns CDR1 LNHDA and CDR2 SQIVND (reference sequence). The entire variable domain, with the rest obtained from reference TRBV19 and TRBJ1-5, is as follows: DGGITQSPKYLFRKEGQNVTLSCEQNLNHDAMYWYRQDPGQGLRLIYYSQIVNDFQKGDIAEGYSVSREKKESFPLTVTSAQKNPTAFYLCASIGSGERQPQHFGDGTRLSIL.

The chain is built from TRBV6-5 and TRBJ1-1; D is ambiguous. Germline values: CDR1 MNHEY, CDR2 SVGAGI. CDR3 size: 14 residues. V shed 8 bases and J shed 0 bases, with 13 bases lying between them. The CDR3, as DNA: TGTGCCAGCTGTCAAACGGGTATGAACACTGAAGCTTTCTTT. This encodes CASCQTGMNTEAFF.

This clone has only a few counts. This sample includes further DNA sequences coding for the same CDR3. The V gene is TRBV19, the J gene TRBJ2-7, with D unresolved. CDR3 length equals 13 residues. Germline values: CDR1 LNHDA, CDR2 SQIVND (reference sequence). With 1 base removed from V and 3 bases from J, the gap between germline ends came to 7 bases. The CDR3 is CASSIAPGYEQYF. CDR3 nucleotides: TGTGCCAGTAGTATAGCCCCCGGCTACGAGCAGTACTTC.

V usage is TRBV18 and J usage is TRBJ2-7; tentatively, D is TRBD1 (6 bases). Germline V gene lookup returns CDR1 KGHSH and CDR2 LQKENI. The CDR3 is 13 amino acids. V was clipped by 0 bases and J by 6 bases, with 9 bases between them. DNA of the CDR3: TGTGCCAGCTCACCACCGGCGGACAGCGAGCAGTACTTC. It codes for CASSPPADSEQYF.